The next 29 T cell receptor beta chains were all read from a single sample in a study of blood T cell repertoires in COVID-19. Data came from immunoSEQ multiplex PCR; TCRdb stores just in-frame clones and leaves some out. Of under 12,000 clones in the sample, approximately 85% were seen once. Sequencing was carried out using peripheral blood. Every receptor here comes from a man aged 50-59 years with active COVID-19.

This clone was observed a single time. CDR3 region: CASRNSNMNTEAFF. For the CDR3, the DNA is TGTGCCAGCAGAAACAGCAACATGAACACTGAAGCTTTCTTT. The rearrangement joins TRBV6-4 to TRBJ1-1; D gene ambiguous. Trimming removed 6 bases at V and 0 bases at J, with 11 bases between. The germline V gene encodes CDR1 MRHNA and CDR2 SNTAGT. CDR3 length equals 14 residues.

This clone was recorded only once. The chain has TRBV2 and TRBJ2-3; 14 bases fit TRBD2. The ends lost 4 bases at V and 0 bases at J; junction bases unmatched: 0. The CDR3 contains 16 residues. Germline CDR1 and CDR2: SNHLY and FYNNEI. CDR3 DNA sequence: TGTGCCAGCAGTGGGACTAGCGGGAGGAGCACAGATACGCAGTATTTT. This encodes CASSGTSGRSTDTQYF.

The J gene is TRBJ2-1, the V gene TRBV7-2; 7 bases fit TRBD2. From germline, CDR1 is SGHTA and CDR2 FQGNSA. This CDR3 has 16 residues. With 2 bases clipped from V and 12 bases from J, the junction kept 16 bases outside the gene matches. The chain's CDR3 is CASSLILADPYSGQFF. The DNA for the CDR3 is TGTGCCAGCAGCTTAATTCTAGCGGATCCATACTCAGGGCAGTTCTTC.

The gene calls are TRBV13 and TRBJ2-1; 7 bases line up with TRBD2. V trimming: 3 bases; J trimming: 0 bases; junction bases outside the gene matches: 17. The CDR3 runs to 20 residues. Germline V gives CDR1 PRHDT, CDR2 FYEKMQ (reference sequence). CDR3 residues: CASSLVFTTLAESSYNEQFF. The CDR3 DNA sequence: TGTGCCAGCAGCTTGGTGTTTACAACCCTAGCGGAAAGCTCCTACAATGAGCAGTTCTTC.

This clone has only a few counts. The CDR3 sequence is CASSKFHRGPYGYTF. The CDR3 coding sequence is TGTGCCAGCAGCAAATTTCACAGGGGTCCCTATGGCTACACCTTC. The V call is TRBV21-1, the J call TRBJ1-2; the table's TRBD1 call for D was not verified on the DNA. TRBV21-1 is deemed a pseudogene. This CDR3 contains 15 residues.

V and J are TRBV11-2 and TRBJ1-3; no firm D call. V dropped 4 bases and J dropped 2 bases, with 12 bases sitting between them. The CDR3 contains 15 residues. The germline gives CDR1 SGHAT, CDR2 FQNNGV. The CDR3 loop reads CASSSGLNPGNTIYF. The CDR3 DNA follows: TGTGCCAGCAGCTCGGGTCTGAACCCTGGAAACACCATATATTTT. Supplemented by reference TRBV11-2 and TRBJ1-3, the full variable domain reads EAGVAQSPRYKIIEKRQSVAFWCNPISGHATLYWYQQILGQGPKLLIQFQNNGVVDDSQLPKDRFSAERLKGVDSTLKIQPAKLEDSAVYLCASSSGLNPGNTIYFGEGSWLTVV.

CDR3 DNA sequence: TGTGCCAGCAGTTTACGACTGGGGGGATCCGAGAACTATGGCTACACCTTC. The encoded protein is CASSLRLGGSENYGYTF. The rearrangement uses TRBV28 and TRBJ1-2; the D gene is possibly TRBD1 (5 bases). From germline, CDR1 is MDHEN and CDR2 SYDVKM. CDR3 length: 17 residues. Trimming stripped 2 bases from V and 2 bases from J, with 18 bases between.

This clone was recorded only once. The gene calls are TRBV7-6 and TRBJ2-5, with D unclear. Germline lookup yields CDR1 SGHVS and CDR2 FNYEAQ. V was clipped by 8 bases and J by 3 bases, with 13 bases between them. The CDR3 covers 13 residues. Here the CDR3 DNA reads TGTGCCAGCCGATTTGCGGTGGAAGAGACCCAGTACTTC. Its protein is CASRFAVEETQYF.

This chain joins TRBV28 and TRBJ1-5; D unclear. Between the trimmed V and J ends, which lost 5 bases and 5 bases, there was a span of 13 bases. CDR1 and CDR2 (germline): MDHEN, SYDVKM. The CDR3 length is 14 residues. CDR3 coding DNA: TGTGCCAGCAGTACAAACAACATCCATCAGCCCCAGCATTTT. This codes for CASSTNNIHQPQHF.

The chain is built from TRBV21-1 and TRBJ2-7; the table's D call, TRBD2, was not checked against the DNA. TRBV21-1 is listed as a pseudogene. The CDR3 extends over 16 amino acids. CDR3 bases: TGTGCCAATCCGGCGATACTAGCAGAAACAACCTACGAGCAGTACTTC. This translates into CANPAILAETTYEQYF.

The genes are TRBV7-3 and TRBJ1-3; TRBD1 matches 9 bases. J gave up 2 bases and V 3 bases, and 2 bases lay outside the gene matches. In germline, CDR1 is SGHTA, CDR2 FQGTGA. There are 15 residues in the CDR3. The CDR3 is CASSFTGGTGNTIYF. CDR3 bases: TGTGCCAGCAGCTTCACAGGGGGCACTGGAAACACCATATATTTT. The full variable domain, its missing parts supplied by reference TRBV7-3 and TRBJ1-3, is GAGVSQTPSNKVTEKGKYVELRCDPISGHTALYWYRQSLGQGPEFLIYFQGTGAADDSGLPNDRFFAVRPEGSVSTLKIQRTERGDSAVYLCASSFTGGTGNTIYFGEGSWLTVV.

The gene calls are TRBV30 and TRBJ2-3; TRBD2 matches at 9 bases. Unmatched junction bases numbered 1, after V lost 2 bases and J lost 1 base. Germline lookup yields CDR1 GTSNPN and CDR2 SVGIG (reference sequence). The CDR3 runs to 14 residues. The CDR3 spells CAWSRTSGTDTQYF. In DNA, the CDR3 is TGTGCCTGGAGTCGGACTAGCGGCACAGATACGCAGTATTTT.

The chain uses TRBV28 and TRBJ1-5, with a possible D match to TRBD1 (5 bases). The germline gives CDR1 MDHEN, CDR2 SYDVKM. V lost 3 bases to trimming and J lost 5 bases, with 17 bases between them. CDR3 size: 16 residues. The CDR3 is CASSFNRDFRYQPQHF. The DNA of the CDR3 is TGTGCCAGCAGTTTCAACCGGGACTTCAGGTATCAGCCCCAGCATTTT.

This clone came up once. The V and J genes are TRBV15 and TRBJ2-3; D perhaps matches TRBD1 (5 bases). The CDR3 contains 14 residues. Germline V lookup: CDR1 LNHNV, CDR2 YYDKDF (reference sequence). Trimming shortened V by 3 bases and J by 4 bases, and 11 bases separated the two germline ends. The CDR3 reads CATSSPRTPDTQYF. CDR3 DNA: TGTGCCACCAGCAGCCCCAGGACACCAGATACGCAGTATTTT.

This clone was seen just once. The chain joins TRBV10-2 to TRBJ2-2, with TRBD1 matching 11 bases. The germline V gene has CDR1 WSHSY and CDR2 SAAADI. The CDR3 sequence is 18 residues long. The J segment lost 6 bases and the V segment lost 0 bases, leaving 9 bases of the junction unmatched. CDR3 amino acids: CASSESRTGGTVAGELFF. The CDR3, as DNA: TGCGCCAGCAGTGAGTCCAGGACAGGGGGCACGGTGGCCGGGGAGCTGTTTTTT.

V and J are TRBV10-1 and TRBJ2-1; D is possibly TRBD2 (7 bases). Germline assignment: CDR1 WNHNN and CDR2 SYGVQD (reference sequence). This CDR3 is built from 16 residues. Trimming shortened V by 3 bases and J by 7 bases, and 19 bases separated the two germline ends. The CDR3 spells CASSDMGGAGENEQFF. In DNA, the CDR3 is TGCGCCAGCAGTGATATGGGGGGGGCGGGCGAGAATGAGCAGTTCTTC.

This chain connects TRBV5-1 to TRBJ1-1; TRBD1 matches at 7 bases. Trimming took 0 bases from V and 1 from J; bases not matched to a gene: 3. The germline gives CDR1 SGHRS, CDR2 YFSETQ. The CDR3 sequence is 15 residues long. Written as DNA, the CDR3 is TGCGCCAGCAGCTTGGATGACAGGGCGAACACTGAAGCTTTCTTT. This sequence encodes CASSLDDRANTEAFF.

The chain is built from TRBV7-2 and TRBJ2-3; 8 bases are shared with TRBD1. The CDR3 runs 16 residues. Germline CDR1 SGHTA, CDR2 FQGNSA. V lost 5 bases and J lost 2; bases outside the gene matches: 9. The CDR3 loop reads CASSPSRGLNTDTQYF. CDR3 in DNA: TGTGCCAGCAGCCCATCCAGGGGGCTGAACACAGATACGCAGTATTTT.

The count of this clone is one. Written as DNA, the CDR3 is TGTGCCAGCAGTTTAAGGACTAGCGGGTACTCCTACAATGAGCAGTTCTTC. It encodes CASSLRTSGYSYNEQFF. The chain links TRBV2 to TRBJ2-1, with 11 bases that match TRBD2. Trimming at V came to 5 bases and at J to 0 bases, leaving 6 bases not matched to a gene. This CDR3 is 17 amino acids long. Germline CDR1 reads SNHLY; CDR2 reads FYNNEI.

This chain connects TRBV7-7 to TRBJ2-7; maybe TRBD1 (6 bases). Germline V gene data show CDR1 as SSHAT and CDR2 as FNYEAQ (reference sequence). The CDR3 consists of 13 residues. V lost 3 bases and J 6 bases, leaving 12 bases between the germline ends. CDR3 residues: CASSFERGTEQYF. The CDR3 DNA reads TGTGCCAGCAGCTTTGAGAGGGGGACCGAGCAGTACTTC.

The CDR3 spells CASSFSGIGGSLYNEQFF. The CDR3 DNA is TGTGCCAGCAGCTTCAGCGGGATCGGCGGGAGTCTTTACAATGAGCAGTTCTTC. The chain has TRBV7-8 and TRBJ2-1; 7 bases align to TRBD2. From germline, CDR1 is SGHVS and CDR2 FQNEAQ. CDR3 length: 18 residues. J gave up 4 bases and V 3 bases, and 15 bases lay outside the gene matches.

As regards this clone: One end of the junction varies from germline; a read error may be responsible. This chain connects TRBV28 to TRBJ2-1, with D tentatively TRBD2 (6 bases). The germline CDR1 and CDR2 sequences are MDHEN and SYDVKM. This CDR3 has 14 residues. As DNA, the CDR3 is TGTGCCAACAGTTATAGCGGATCCTACAATGAGCAGTTCTTC. Protein sequence: CANSYSGSYNEQFF.

This clone was detected once. V gene TRBV5-8 combines with J gene TRBJ1-5; D might be TRBD1 (5 bases). The CDR3 totals 14 residues. CDR1 SGHTS and CDR2 YDEGEE come from the germline V gene. V lost 0 bases, J lost 6 bases, and 10 bases lay in between. The CDR3 DNA is TGTGCCAGCAGCTTGGCTTCAGGGTTTCAGCCCCAGCATTTT. Translating it yields CASSLASGFQPQHF.

V gene TRBV29-1 combines with J gene TRBJ1-3, with 8 bases fitting TRBD1. Looked up from germline, CDR1 is SQVTM and CDR2 is ANQGSEA. The CDR3 contains 17 residues. Germline trimming cut 5 bases from V and 0 bases from J; bases unmatched to any gene: 12. This CDR3 is CSVTDSTGDFSGNTIYF. The CDR3 DNA reads TGCAGCGTTACGGACTCGACAGGGGATTTCTCTGGAAACACCATATATTTT.

The rearrangement joins TRBV10-3 to TRBJ2-7; TRBD1 aligns across 7 bases. CDR3 size: 13 residues. Germline V CDR1 and CDR2: ENHRY, SYGVKD. The junction had 2 bases not matched to a gene; V was cut back by 6 bases and J by 0 bases. The CDR3 region is CAIRRDSSYEQYF. The CDR3 DNA is TGTGCCATCAGAAGGGACAGCTCCTACGAGCAGTACTTC.

This rearrangement joins TRBV2 to TRBJ2-3; 9 bases agree with TRBD1. V gave up 7 bases and J gave up 4 bases; unmatched junction bases: 9. Germline V gives CDR1 SNHLY, CDR2 FYNNEI. The CDR3 loop spans 15 amino acids. The CDR3 is CASISWTGEADTQYF. The CDR3 DNA reads TGTGCCAGCATAAGTTGGACAGGGGAGGCAGATACGCAGTATTTT.

The rearrangement joins TRBV30 to TRBJ1-2, with D possibly TRBD1 on 5 matching bases. This CDR3 comprises 13 residues. Germline V gene sequence: CDR1 GTSNPN, CDR2 SVGIG (reference sequence). The V end was cut by 1 base, the J end by 8 bases, with 14 bases between. CDR3 nucleotide sequence: TGTGCCTGGAGTGCCGAGCAGGGAGGAGGCTACACCTTC. Residues: CAWSAEQGGGYTF.

This clone was detected only once. The rearrangement links TRBV7-9 to TRBJ2-3; D might be TRBD1 (5 bases). V was clipped by 7 bases and J by 2 bases, with 16 bases between them. The CDR3 consists of 15 residues. Germline V gives CDR1 SEHNR, CDR2 FQNEAQ (reference sequence). CDR3 in amino acids: CASTPFGGHTDTQYF. CDR3 nucleotides: TGTGCCAGCACGCCCTTCGGCGGACACACAGATACGCAGTATTTT. The full variable domain, completed using reference TRBV7-9 and TRBJ2-3, is DTGVSQNPRHKITKRGQNVTFRCDPISEHNRLYWYRQTLGQGPEFLTYFQNEAQLEKSRLLSDRFSAERPKGSFSTLEIQRTEQGDSAMYLCASTPFGGHTDTQYFGPGTRLTVL.

This clone occurred once. The chain joins TRBV27 to TRBJ2-1, with 7 bases that match TRBD2. CDR1 is MNHEY and CDR2 is SMNVEV in the germline V gene (reference sequence). The CDR3 consists of 16 residues. V shed 0 bases, J shed 2 bases, and the junction held 4 bases outside the gene matches. The DNA of the CDR3 is TGTGCCAGCAGTTTATCCGGTGCGGGAGCCTACAATGAGCAGTTCTTC. Its protein is CASSLSGAGAYNEQFF.